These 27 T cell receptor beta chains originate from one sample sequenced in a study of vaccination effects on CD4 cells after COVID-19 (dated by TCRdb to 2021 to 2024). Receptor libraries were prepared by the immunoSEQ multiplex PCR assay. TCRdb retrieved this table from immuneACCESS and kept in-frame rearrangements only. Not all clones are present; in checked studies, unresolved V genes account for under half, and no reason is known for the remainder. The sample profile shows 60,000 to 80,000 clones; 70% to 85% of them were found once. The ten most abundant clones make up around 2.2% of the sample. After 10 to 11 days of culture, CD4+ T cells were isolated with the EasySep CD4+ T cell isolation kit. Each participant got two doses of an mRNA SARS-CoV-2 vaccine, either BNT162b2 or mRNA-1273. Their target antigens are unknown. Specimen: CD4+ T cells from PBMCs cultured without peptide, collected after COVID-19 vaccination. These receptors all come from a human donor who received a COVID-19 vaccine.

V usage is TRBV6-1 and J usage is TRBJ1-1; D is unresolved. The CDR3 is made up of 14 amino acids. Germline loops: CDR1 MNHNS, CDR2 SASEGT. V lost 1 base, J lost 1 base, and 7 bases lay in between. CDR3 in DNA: TGTGCCAGCAGTGAAGTAAGGCGGAACACTGAAGCTTTCTTT. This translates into CASSEVRRNTEAFF.

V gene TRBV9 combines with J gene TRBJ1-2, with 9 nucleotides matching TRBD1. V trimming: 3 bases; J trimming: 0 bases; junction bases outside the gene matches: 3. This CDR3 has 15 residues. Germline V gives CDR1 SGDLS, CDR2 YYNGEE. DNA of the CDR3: TGTGCCAGCAGCGCGCGACAGGGGGCTAACTATGGCTACACCTTC. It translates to CASSARQGANYGYTF. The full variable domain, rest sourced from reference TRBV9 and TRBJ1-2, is DSGVTQTPKHLITATGQRVTLRCSPRSGDLSVYWYQQSLDQGLQFLIQYYNGEERAKGNILERFSAQQFPDLHSELNLSSLELGDSALYFCASSARQGANYGYTFGSGTRLTVV.

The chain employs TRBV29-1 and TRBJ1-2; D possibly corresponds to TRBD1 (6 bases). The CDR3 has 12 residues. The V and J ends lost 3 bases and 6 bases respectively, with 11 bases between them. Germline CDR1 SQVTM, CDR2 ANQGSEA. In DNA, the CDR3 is TGCAGCGTTGAGGGGCAGGGGCATGGCTACACCTTC. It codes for CSVEGQGHGYTF.

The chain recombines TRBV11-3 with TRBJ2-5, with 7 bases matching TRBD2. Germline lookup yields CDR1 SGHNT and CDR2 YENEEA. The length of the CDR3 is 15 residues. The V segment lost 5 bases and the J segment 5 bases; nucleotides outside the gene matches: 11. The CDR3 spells CASSRGPGGLETQYF. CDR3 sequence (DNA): TGTGCCAGCAGCCGGGGACCGGGGGGTTTGGAGACCCAGTACTTC. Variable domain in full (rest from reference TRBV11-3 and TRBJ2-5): EAGVVQSPRYKIIEKKQPVAFWCNPISGHNTLYWYLQNLGQGPELLIRYENEEAVDDSQLPKDRFSAERLKGVDSTLKIQPAELGDSAVYLCASSRGPGGLETQYFGPGTRLLVL.

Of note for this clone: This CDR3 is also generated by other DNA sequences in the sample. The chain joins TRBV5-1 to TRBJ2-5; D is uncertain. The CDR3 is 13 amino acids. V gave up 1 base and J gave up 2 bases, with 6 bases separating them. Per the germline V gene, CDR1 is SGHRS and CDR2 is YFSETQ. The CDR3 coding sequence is TGCGCCAGCAGCTTGCCCGAACAAGAGACCCAGTACTTC. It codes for CASSLPEQETQYF.

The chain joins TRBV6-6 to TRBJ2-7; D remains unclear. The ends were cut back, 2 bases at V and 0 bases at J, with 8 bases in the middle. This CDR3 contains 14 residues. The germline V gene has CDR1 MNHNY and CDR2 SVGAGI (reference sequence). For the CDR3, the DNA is TGTGCCAGCAGTTACGGGCAGTTCTCCTACGAGCAGTACGTC. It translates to CASSYGQFSYEQYV.

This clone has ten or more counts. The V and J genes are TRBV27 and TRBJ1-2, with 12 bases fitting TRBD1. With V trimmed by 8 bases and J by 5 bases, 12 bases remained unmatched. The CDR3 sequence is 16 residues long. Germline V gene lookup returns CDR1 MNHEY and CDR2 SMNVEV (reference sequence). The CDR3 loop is CASLHWGTGGRYGYTF. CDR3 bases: TGTGCCAGCCTACATTGGGGGACAGGGGGCAGGTATGGCTACACCTTC.

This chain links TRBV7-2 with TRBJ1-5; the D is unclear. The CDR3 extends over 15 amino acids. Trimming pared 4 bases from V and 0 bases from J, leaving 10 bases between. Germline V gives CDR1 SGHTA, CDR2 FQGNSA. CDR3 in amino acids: CASSYARHSNQPQHF. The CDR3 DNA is TGTGCCAGCAGCTATGCCAGGCATAGCAATCAGCCCCAGCATTTT.

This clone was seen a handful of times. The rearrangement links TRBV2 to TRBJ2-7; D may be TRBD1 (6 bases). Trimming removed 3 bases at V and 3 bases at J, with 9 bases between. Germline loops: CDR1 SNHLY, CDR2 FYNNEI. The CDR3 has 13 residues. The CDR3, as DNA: TGTGCCAGCAGTGATGACAGGTTCTACGAGCAGTACGTC. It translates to CASSDDRFYEQYV.

CDR3 sequence (DNA): TGTGCCAGCAGTTACGTTGACAGGGGCGCGTTAAGAGCTTTCTTT. Amino acids: CASSYVDRGALRAFF. The chain carries TRBV6-5 and TRBJ1-1; 8 bases match TRBD1. Germline V gene lookup returns CDR1 MNHEY and CDR2 SVGAGI. Losses at the gene ends were 2 bases for V and 10 bases for J; bases not matched to a gene: 12. The CDR3 is 15 residues long.

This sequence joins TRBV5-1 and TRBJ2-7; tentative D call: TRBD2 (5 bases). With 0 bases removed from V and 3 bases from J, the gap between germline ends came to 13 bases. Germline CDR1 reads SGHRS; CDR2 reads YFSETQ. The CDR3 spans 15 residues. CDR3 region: CASSLEAGPYYEQYV. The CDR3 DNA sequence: TGCGCCAGCAGCTTGGAGGCGGGCCCCTACTACGAGCAGTACGTC.

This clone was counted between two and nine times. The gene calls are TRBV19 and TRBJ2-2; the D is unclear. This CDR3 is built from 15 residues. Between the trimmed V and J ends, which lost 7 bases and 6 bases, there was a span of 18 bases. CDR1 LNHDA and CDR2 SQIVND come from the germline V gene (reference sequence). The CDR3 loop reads CASTLISGPPGELFF. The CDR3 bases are TGTGCCAGTACGCTAATATCGGGTCCCCCCGGGGAGCTGTTTTTT.

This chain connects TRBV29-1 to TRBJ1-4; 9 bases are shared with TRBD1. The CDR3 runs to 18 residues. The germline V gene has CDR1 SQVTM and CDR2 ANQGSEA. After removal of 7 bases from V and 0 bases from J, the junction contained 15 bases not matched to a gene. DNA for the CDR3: TGCAGCGGGCCGGCGGAGGACAGGGGCCGTGCAACTAATGAAAAACTGTTTTTT. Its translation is CSGPAEDRGRATNEKLFF.

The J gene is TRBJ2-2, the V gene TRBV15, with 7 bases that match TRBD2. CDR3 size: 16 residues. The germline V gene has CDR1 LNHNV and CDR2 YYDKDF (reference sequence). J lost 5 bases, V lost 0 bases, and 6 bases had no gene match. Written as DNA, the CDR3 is TGTGCCACCAGCAGAGATTTTGGGGGGGTTACCGGGGAGCTGTTTTTT. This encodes CATSRDFGGVTGELFF.

This CDR3 is CASSDLGGNYNEQFF. DNA of the CDR3: TGTGCCAGCAGTGATCTTGGGGGAAACTACAATGAGCAGTTCTTC. V is TRBV2 and J is TRBJ2-1; D tentatively fits TRBD1 or TRBD2 (5 bases each). Germline V gives CDR1 SNHLY, CDR2 FYNNEI. V lost 3 bases and J lost 3, with 12 bases in between. This CDR3 spans 15 amino acids.

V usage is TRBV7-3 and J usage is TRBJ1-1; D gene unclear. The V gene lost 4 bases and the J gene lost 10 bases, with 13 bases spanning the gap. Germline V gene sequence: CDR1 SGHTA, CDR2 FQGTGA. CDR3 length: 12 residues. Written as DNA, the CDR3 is TGTGCCAGCAGCTCGGGAGGGCTGAGAGCTTTCTTT. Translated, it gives CASSSGGLRAFF. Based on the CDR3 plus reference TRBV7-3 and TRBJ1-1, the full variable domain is GAGVSQTPSNKVTEKGKYVELRCDPISGHTALYWYRQSLGQGPEFLIYFQGTGAADDSGLPNDRFFAVRPEGSVSTLKIQRTERGDSAVYLCASSSGGLRAFFGQGTRLTVV.

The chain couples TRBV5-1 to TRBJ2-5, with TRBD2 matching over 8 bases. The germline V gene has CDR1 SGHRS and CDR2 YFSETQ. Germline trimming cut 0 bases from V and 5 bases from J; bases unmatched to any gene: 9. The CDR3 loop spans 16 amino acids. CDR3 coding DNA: TGCGCCAGCAGCTTGGCCGGGGGGGACCCGGTGGAGACCCAGTACTTC. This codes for CASSLAGGDPVETQYF.

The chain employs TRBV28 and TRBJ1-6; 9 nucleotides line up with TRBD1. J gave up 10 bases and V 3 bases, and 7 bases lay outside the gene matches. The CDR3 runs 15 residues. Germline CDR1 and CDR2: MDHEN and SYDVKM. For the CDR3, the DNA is TGTGCCAGCAGTTTTTCCGGGACAGGGAAATCACCCCTCCACTTT. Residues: CASSFSGTGKSPLHF.

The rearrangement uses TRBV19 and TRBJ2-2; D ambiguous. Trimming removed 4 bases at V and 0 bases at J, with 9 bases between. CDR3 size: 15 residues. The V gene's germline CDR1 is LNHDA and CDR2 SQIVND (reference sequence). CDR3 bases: TGTGCCAGTAGTAGAACAGCAGCGAACACCGGGGAGCTGTTTTTT. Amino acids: CASSRTAANTGELFF.

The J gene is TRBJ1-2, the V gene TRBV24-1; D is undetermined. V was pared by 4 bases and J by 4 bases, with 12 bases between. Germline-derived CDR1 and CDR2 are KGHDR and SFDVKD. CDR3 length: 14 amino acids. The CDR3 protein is CATSEGSESYGYTF. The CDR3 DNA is TGTGCCACCAGTGAAGGCAGCGAATCCTATGGCTACACCTTC.

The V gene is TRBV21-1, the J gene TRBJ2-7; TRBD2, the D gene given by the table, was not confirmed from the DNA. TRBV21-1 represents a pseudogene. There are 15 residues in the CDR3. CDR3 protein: CASRRALRGNDEQYV. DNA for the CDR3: TGTGCCAGCCGGAGGGCACTCCGAGGAAACGACGAGCAGTACGTC.

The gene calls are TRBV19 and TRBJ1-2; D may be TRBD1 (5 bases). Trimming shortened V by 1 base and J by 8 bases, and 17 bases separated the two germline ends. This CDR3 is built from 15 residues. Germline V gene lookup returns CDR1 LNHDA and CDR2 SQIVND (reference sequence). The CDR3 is CASSIVPQGAGGYTF. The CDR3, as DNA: TGTGCCAGTAGTATAGTCCCCCAGGGCGCGGGCGGCTACACCTTC.

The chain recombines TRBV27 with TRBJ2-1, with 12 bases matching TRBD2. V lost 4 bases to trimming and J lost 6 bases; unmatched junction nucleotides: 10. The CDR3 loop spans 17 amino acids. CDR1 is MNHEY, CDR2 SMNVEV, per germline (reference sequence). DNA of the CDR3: TGTGCCAGCAGTTCAGGGGGCCTAGCGGGGGGGCCCAATGAGCAGTTCTTC. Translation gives CASSSGGLAGGPNEQFF.

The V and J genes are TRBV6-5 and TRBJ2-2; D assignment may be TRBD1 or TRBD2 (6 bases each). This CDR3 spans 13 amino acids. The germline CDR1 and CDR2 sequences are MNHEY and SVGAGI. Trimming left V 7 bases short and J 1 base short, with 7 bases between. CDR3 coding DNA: TGTGCCAGCAAGGGGGGGAACACCGGGGAGCTGTTTTTT. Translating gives CASKGGNTGELFF.

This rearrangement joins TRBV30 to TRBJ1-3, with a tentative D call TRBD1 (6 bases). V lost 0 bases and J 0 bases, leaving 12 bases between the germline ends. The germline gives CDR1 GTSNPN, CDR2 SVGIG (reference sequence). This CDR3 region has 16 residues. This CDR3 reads CAWSVQGALSGNTIYF. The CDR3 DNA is TGTGCCTGGAGTGTACAGGGAGCCCTCTCTGGAAACACCATATATTTT. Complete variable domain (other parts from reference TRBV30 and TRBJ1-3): SQTIHQWPATLVQPVGSPLSLECTVEGTSNPNLYWYRQAAGRGLQLLFYSVGIGQISSEVPQNLSASRPQDRQFILSSKKLLLSDSGFYLCAWSVQGALSGNTIYFGEGSWLTVV.

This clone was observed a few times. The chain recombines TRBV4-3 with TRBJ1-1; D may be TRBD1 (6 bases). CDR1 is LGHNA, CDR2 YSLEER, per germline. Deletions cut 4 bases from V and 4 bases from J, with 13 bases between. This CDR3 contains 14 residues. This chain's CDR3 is CASSRTGFFTEAFF. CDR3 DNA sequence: TGCGCCAGCAGCCGAACAGGGTTTTTCACTGAAGCTTTCTTT.

The CDR3 reads CASSPLGGAYGYTF. CDR3 in DNA: TGTGCCAGCAGCCCCCTAGGCGGGGCCTATGGCTACACCTTC. The genes are TRBV9 and TRBJ1-2, with TRBD1 as a possible D gene (5 bases). The CDR3 has 14 residues. Germline assignment: CDR1 SGDLS and CDR2 YYNGEE. Between the trimmed V and J ends, which lost 4 bases and 4 bases, there was a span of 14 bases.